Below, 11 T cell receptor beta chains from the same sample are listed, as sequenced in a study of identical twins. TCRdb recomputed calls from the 5' RACE reads with MiXCR, one row per CDR3 protein. The sample has about 530,000 distinct CDR3 sequences; 20% to 25% are singletons. The same sample was also studied in work on yellow fever vaccine responses in identical twins.

Sequenced material: CD4+ T cells sorted from blood. Receptors originate from a woman younger than 30 in good health.

This clonotype was observed a handful of times. CDR3 in amino acids: CASSQDPTGFYEQYV. CDR3 nucleotide sequence: TGTGCCAGCAGCCAAGATCCGACTGGGTTCTACGAGCAGTACGTC. The rearrangement links TRBV3-1 to TRBJ2-7; D is unclear. This CDR3 contains 15 residues. The germline gives CDR1 LGHDT, CDR2 YNNKEL (reference sequence). Between the trimmed V and J ends, which lost 0 bases and 3 bases, there was a span of 12 bases.

The V call is TRBV5-1, the J call TRBJ2-3, with no clear D. The CDR3 runs to 17 residues. Germline CDR1 SGHRS, CDR2 YFSETQ. V was trimmed by 4 bases and J by 1 base, leaving 19 bases between them. The CDR3 is CASSIDTPDFRTDTQYF. The CDR3 region has the DNA TGCGCCAGCAGCATCGACACCCCTGATTTTCGCACAGATACGCAGTATTTT.

This clonotype was seen a handful of times. V gene TRBV12-3 or TRBV12-4 combines with J gene TRBJ2-7, with TRBD2 as a possible D gene (6 bases). The CDR3 spans 13 residues. The germline V and J ends were trimmed by 5 bases and 8 bases, with 16 bases remaining between them. As DNA, the CDR3 is TGTGCCAGCAGTAAGGGACTGGATTACCAGCAGTACGTC. Protein sequence: CASSKGLDYQQYV.

The CDR3 DNA is TGTGCCAGCAGAGAGGGGGCGTCTGGGGCCAACGTCCTGACTTTC. Translation gives CASREGASGANVLTF. The chain couples TRBV28 to TRBJ2-6, with 7 positions matching TRBD1. Germline V CDR1 and CDR2: MDHEN, SYDVKM. Germline trimming cut 6 bases from V and 1 base from J; bases unmatched to any gene: 3. CDR3 length equals 15 residues.

The J gene is TRBJ2-5, the V gene TRBV5-1, with D possibly being TRBD1 (6 bases). The V gene's germline CDR1 is SGHRS and CDR2 YFSETQ. The CDR3 contains 14 residues. Trimming removed 4 bases at V and 2 bases at J, with 12 bases between. The CDR3 DNA reads TGCGCCAGCAGCGTTGGACAGACACAAGAGACCCAGTACTTC. It encodes CASSVGQTQETQYF. Full variable domain (outside the CDR3, taken from reference TRBV5-1 and TRBJ2-5): KAGVTQTPRYLIKTRGQQVTLSCSPISGHRSVSWYQQTPGQGLQFLFEYFSETQRNKGNFPGRFSGRQFSNSRSEMNVSTLELGDSALYLCASSVGQTQETQYFGPGTRLLVL.

This clonotype has a handful of counts. The chain carries TRBV3-1 and TRBJ2-7, with 12 bases identical to TRBD2. The ends lost 4 bases at V and 2 bases at J; junction bases unmatched: 6. The CDR3 has 16 amino acids. Germline V gene sequence: CDR1 LGHDT, CDR2 YNNKEL (reference sequence). In DNA, the CDR3 is TGTGCCAGCAGCCTTGGACTAGCGGGGATCCCCTACGAGCAGTACGTC. Protein product: CASSLGLAGIPYEQYV.

Only a few counts were recorded for this clonotype. V usage is TRBV7-9 and J usage is TRBJ2-3; D may correspond to TRBD1 or TRBD2 (5 bases each). Trimming removed 4 bases at V and 4 bases at J, with 12 bases between. There are 14 residues in the CDR3. Germline V gives CDR1 SEHNR, CDR2 FQNEAQ (reference sequence). CDR3 sequence reads: CASSSRVGADTQYF. The CDR3 DNA follows: TGTGCCAGCAGCTCCCGGGTGGGGGCAGATACGCAGTATTTT.

This clonotype was recorded a few times. The rearrangement joins TRBV5-1 to TRBJ2-5; maybe TRBD1 (6 bases). The CDR3 has 15 amino acids. Trimming stripped 2 bases from V and 3 bases from J, with 14 bases between. Germline V gene data show CDR1 as SGHRS and CDR2 as YFSETQ. This CDR3 reads CASSFTGSAKETQYF. The CDR3 coding sequence is TGCGCCAGCAGCTTCACAGGGTCGGCGAAAGAGACCCAGTACTTC.

This clonotype was counted a single time. V usage is TRBV5-1 and J usage is TRBJ1-1; a possible D gene is TRBD1 (5 bases). The CDR3 sequence is 15 residues long. CDR1 and CDR2 (germline): SGHRS, YFSETQ. With 2 bases removed from V and 1 base from J, the gap between germline ends came to 12 bases. The DNA of the CDR3 is TGCGCCAGCAGCTTCGACCATGGGGGGAACACTGAAGCTTTCTTT. Translating it yields CASSFDHGGNTEAFF.

The rearrangement uses TRBV5-6 and TRBJ2-1; D is ambiguous. The CDR3 is made up of 16 amino acids. With 1 base removed from V and 0 bases from J, the gap between germline ends came to 11 bases. Germline-derived CDR1 and CDR2 are SGHDT and YYEEEE. The CDR3 reads CASSLFRRSSYNEQFF. The CDR3 DNA is TGTGCCAGCAGCTTGTTCCGGCGGAGCTCCTACAATGAGCAGTTCTTC.

This rearrangement joins TRBV10-3 to TRBJ1-2; D not resolved. The CDR3 sequence is 15 residues long. Germline V gene lookup returns CDR1 ENHRY and CDR2 SYGVKD. The ends were cut back, 7 bases at V and 0 bases at J, with 15 bases in the middle. As DNA, the CDR3 is TGTGCCATCACGACGGACCCTCGCGCTAACTATGGCTACACCTTC. Its translation: CAITTDPRANYGYTF.